The entry that follows covers one T cell receptor beta chain sequence. As yet, its antigen is unknown. The V and J ends lost 5 bases and 4 bases, in that order; junction bases with no gene match: 12. The length of the CDR3 is 16 residues. Germline CDR1 and CDR2: MDHEN and SYDVKM. A multiplex PCR was run with 60 Vbeta primers and 13 Jbeta primers. Original processing notes: Per a later analysis, the number of unique TCR beta chains was approximately 80 million, of which about 11 million were shared. Method: immunoSEQ multiplex PCR; TCRdb's copy keeps in-frame clones and lacks some. V and J calls and clone size are those listed in that table; D and trimming were worked out from the DNA. This sample has roughly 250,000 clones; 80% occur once, and the top ten carry 0.3%. This specimen comes from a study of cytomegalovirus exposure and HLA in healthy donors. Study results and caveats: Cytomegalovirus association was listed for about 180 TCR beta chains.

The sequence derives from a girl aged 2-9 years in good health and CMV-seronegative. The sequenced sample consisted of PBMCs. The chain employs TRBV28 and TRBJ2-7; 9 bases map to TRBD2. CDR3 sequence: CASSGGGGANMYEQYF. In DNA form, the CDR3 reads TGTGCCAGCAGTGGTGGCGGGGGGGCAAATATGTACGAGCAGTACTTC.